The 5 T cell receptor beta chains reported below all come from one sample, sequenced in a study of blood T cell repertoires in COVID-19. Sequencing used immunoSEQ multiplex PCR; TCRdb keeps in-frame clones, though not all of them. The sample consists of some 130,000 clones, around nine tenths of them appearing once. The source material was peripheral blood. The receptors originated from a man between 60 and 70 years old with COVID-19, enrolled during active disease.

The count of this clone is one. The V call is TRBV7-8, the J call TRBJ1-4, with 8 bases fitting TRBD1. Germline CDR1 is SGHVS and CDR2 is FQNEAQ. The CDR3 is 14 amino acids. V shed 5 bases, J shed 7 bases, and the junction held 6 bases outside the gene matches. The CDR3 DNA follows: TGTGCCAGCAGCCCAGGGGGCGCGAGTGAAAAACTGTTTTTT. The encoded protein is CASSPGGASEKLFF. The full variable domain, in which reference TRBV7-8 and TRBJ1-4 provide the parts outside the CDR3, is GAGVSQSPRYKVAKRGQDVALRCDPISGHVSLFWYQQALGQGPEFLTYFQNEAQLDKSGLPSDRFFAERPEGSVSTLKIQRTQQEDSAVYLCASSPGGASEKLFFGSGTQLSVL.

The genes are TRBV7-2 and TRBJ1-2; a possible D gene is TRBD1 (5 bases). The CDR3 length is 13 residues. V lost 3 bases and J 3 bases, leaving 8 bases between the germline ends. The germline gives CDR1 SGHTA, CDR2 FQGNSA. CDR3 nucleotide sequence: TGTGCCAGCAGCTTTGGGGGGGACTATGGCTACACCTTC. It yields the protein CASSFGGDYGYTF.

J is TRBJ2-1 and V is TRBV28, with TRBD1 matching over 7 bases. This CDR3 contains 14 residues. Germline assignment: CDR1 MDHEN and CDR2 SYDVKM. V lost 7 bases, J lost 7 bases, and 10 bases stayed unmatched. The CDR3 DNA reads TGTGCCAGCAAAACCCCTGGGACAGCTAATGAGCAGTTCTTC. This codes for CASKTPGTANEQFF.

V usage is TRBV28 and J usage is TRBJ1-6, with D unresolved. V shed 6 bases and J shed 8 bases, with 20 bases lying between them. The CDR3 runs to 16 residues. Germline assignment: CDR1 MDHEN and CDR2 SYDVKM. This chain's CDR3 is CASSRPVGIGDSPLHF. As DNA, the CDR3 is TGTGCCAGCAGCCGACCGGTGGGGATCGGGGATTCACCCCTCCACTTT.

The chain is built from TRBV3-1 (or the pseudogene TRBV3-2) and TRBJ1-1; D remains ambiguous. The germline CDR1 and CDR2 sequences are LGHDT and YNNKEL (reference sequence). The V and J ends lost 1 base and 4 bases respectively, with 16 bases between them. The CDR3 extends over 16 amino acids. This CDR3 is CASSQVPRGVATEAFF. In DNA form, the CDR3 reads TGTGCCAGCAGCCAAGTTCCACGGGGAGTTGCCACTGAAGCTTTCTTT.